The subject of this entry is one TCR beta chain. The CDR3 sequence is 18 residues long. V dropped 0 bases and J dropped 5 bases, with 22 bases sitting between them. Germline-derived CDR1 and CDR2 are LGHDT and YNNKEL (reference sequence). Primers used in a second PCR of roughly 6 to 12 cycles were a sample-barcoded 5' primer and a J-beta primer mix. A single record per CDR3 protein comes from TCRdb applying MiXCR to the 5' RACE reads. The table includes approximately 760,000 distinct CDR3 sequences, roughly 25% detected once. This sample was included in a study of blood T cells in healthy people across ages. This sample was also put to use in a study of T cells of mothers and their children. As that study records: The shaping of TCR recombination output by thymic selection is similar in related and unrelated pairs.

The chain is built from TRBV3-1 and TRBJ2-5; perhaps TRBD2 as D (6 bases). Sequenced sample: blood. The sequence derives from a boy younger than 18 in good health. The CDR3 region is CASSQERRAVGRGETQYF. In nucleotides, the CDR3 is TGTGCCAGCAGCCAAGAAAGGAGGGCAGTCGGAAGAGGGGAGACCCAGTACTTC.